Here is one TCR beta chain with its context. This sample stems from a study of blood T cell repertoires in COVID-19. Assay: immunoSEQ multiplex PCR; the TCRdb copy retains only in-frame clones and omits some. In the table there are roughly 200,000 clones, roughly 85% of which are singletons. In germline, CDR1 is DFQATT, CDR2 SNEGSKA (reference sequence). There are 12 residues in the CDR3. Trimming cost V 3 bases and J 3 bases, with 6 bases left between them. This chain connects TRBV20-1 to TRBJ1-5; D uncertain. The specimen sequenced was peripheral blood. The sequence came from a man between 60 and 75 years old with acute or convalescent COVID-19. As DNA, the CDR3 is TGCAGTGCTAGTCCCTCCAATCAGCCCCAGCATTTT. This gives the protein CSASPSNQPQHF.